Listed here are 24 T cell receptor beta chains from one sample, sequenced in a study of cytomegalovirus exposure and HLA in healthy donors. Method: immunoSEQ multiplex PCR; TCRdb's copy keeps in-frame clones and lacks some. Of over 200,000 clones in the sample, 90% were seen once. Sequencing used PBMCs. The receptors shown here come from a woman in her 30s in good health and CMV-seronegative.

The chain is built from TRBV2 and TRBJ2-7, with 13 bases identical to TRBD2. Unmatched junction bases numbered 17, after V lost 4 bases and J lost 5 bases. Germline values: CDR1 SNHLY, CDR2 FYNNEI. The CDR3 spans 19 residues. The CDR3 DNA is TGTGCCAGCAGTGGACCACCCGGGACTAGCGGGATCGGCCATAACGAGCAGTACTTC. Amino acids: CASSGPPGTSGIGHNEQYF.

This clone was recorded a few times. The CDR3 reads CASSLGRFSGANVLTF. In DNA, the CDR3 is TGTGCCAGCAGCTTGGGGCGCTTCTCTGGGGCCAACGTCCTGACTTTC. The V call is TRBV7-9, the J call TRBJ2-6; tentative D call: TRBD1 (5 bases). CDR1 and CDR2 from the germline V gene are SEHNR and FQNEAQ (reference sequence). The V gene lost 3 bases and the J gene lost 0 bases, with 9 bases spanning the gap. CDR3 length equals 16 residues.

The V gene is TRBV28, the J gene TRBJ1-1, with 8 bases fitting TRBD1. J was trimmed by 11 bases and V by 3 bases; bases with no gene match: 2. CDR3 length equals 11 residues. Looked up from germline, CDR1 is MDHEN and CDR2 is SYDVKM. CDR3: CASSFDRGAFF. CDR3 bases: TGTGCCAGCAGTTTTGACAGGGGCGCTTTCTTT.

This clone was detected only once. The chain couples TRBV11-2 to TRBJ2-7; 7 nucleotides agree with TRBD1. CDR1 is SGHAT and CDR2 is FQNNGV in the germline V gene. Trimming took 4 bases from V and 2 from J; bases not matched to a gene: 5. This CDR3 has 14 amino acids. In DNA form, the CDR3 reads TGTGCCAGCAGCTGGGACAGAGGTACCTACGAGCAGTACTTC. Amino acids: CASSWDRGTYEQYF.

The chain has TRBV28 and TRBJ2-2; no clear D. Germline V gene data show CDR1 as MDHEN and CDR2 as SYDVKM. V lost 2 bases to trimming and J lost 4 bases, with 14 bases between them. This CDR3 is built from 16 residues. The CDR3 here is CASSLRLVGTTGELFF. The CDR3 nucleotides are TGTGCCAGCAGTTTAAGATTGGTGGGTACCACCGGGGAGCTGTTTTTT. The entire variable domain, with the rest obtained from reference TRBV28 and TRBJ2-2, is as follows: DVKVTQSSRYLVKRTGEKVFLECVQDMDHENMFWYRQDPGLGLRLIYFSYDVKMKEKGDIPEGYSVSREKKERFSLILESASTNQTSMYLCASSLRLVGTTGELFFGEGSRLTVL.

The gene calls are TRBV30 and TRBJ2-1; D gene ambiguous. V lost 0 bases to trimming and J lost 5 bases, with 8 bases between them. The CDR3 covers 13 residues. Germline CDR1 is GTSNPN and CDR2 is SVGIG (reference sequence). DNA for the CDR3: TGTGCCTGGAGTGTACATCGGAACAATGAGCAGTTCTTC. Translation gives CAWSVHRNNEQFF.

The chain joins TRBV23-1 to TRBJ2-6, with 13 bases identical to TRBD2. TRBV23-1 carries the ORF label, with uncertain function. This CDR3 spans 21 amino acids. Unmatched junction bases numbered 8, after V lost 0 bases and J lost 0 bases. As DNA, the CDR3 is TGCGCCAGCAGTCAATCAGGACTAGCGGGAGATACATCCTCTGGGGCCAACGTCCTGACTTTC. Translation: CASSQSGLAGDTSSGANVLTF.

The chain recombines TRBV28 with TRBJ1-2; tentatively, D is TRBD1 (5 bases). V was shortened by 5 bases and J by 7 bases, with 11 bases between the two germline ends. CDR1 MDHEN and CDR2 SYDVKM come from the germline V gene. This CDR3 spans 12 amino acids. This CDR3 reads CASSHPGGGYTF. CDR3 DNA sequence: TGTGCCAGCAGTCACCCCGGGGGTGGCTACACCTTC.

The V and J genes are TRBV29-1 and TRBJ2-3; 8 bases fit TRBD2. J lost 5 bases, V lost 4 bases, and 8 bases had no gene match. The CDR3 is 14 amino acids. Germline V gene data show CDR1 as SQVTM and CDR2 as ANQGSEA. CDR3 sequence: CSVAERESLDTQYF. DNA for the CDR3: TGCAGCGTTGCAGAGCGGGAGTCCTTAGATACGCAGTATTTT.

CDR3 residues: CASSPRINSGANVLTF. CDR3 nucleotide sequence: TGTGCCAGCAGCCCGAGGATAAACTCTGGGGCCAACGTCCTGACTTTC. The chain is built from TRBV4-2 and TRBJ2-6; D is unclear. Trimming shortened V by 4 bases and J by 0 bases, and 10 bases separated the two germline ends. This CDR3 is built from 16 residues. In germline, CDR1 is LGHNA, CDR2 YNFKEQ.

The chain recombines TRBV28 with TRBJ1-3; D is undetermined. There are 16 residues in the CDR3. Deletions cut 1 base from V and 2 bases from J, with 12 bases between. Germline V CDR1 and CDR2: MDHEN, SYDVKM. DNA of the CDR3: TGTGCCAGCAGTTTATTATCCGTACCGACTGGAAACACCATATATTTT. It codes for CASSLLSVPTGNTIYF.

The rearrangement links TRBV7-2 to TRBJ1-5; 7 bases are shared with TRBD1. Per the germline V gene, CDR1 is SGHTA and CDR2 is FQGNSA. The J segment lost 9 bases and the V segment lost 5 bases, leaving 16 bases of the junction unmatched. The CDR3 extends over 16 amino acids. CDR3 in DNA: TGTGCCAGCAGCAGAAGGGGACAGCAACCTAAGTGGCCCCAGCATTTT. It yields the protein CASSRRGQQPKWPQHF.

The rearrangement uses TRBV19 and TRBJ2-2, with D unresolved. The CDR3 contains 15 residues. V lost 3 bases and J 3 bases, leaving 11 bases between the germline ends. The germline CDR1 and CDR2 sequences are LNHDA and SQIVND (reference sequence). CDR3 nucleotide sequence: TGTGCCAGTAGTATGACCGTCCCCCACACCGGGGAGCTGTTTTTT. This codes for CASSMTVPHTGELFF.

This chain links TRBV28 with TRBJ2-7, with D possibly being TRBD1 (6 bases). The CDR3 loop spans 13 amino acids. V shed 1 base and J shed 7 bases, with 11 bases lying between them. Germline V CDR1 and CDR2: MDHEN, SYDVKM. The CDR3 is CASSLLGAGEQYF. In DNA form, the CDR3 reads TGTGCCAGCAGTTTATTGGGGGCTGGGGAGCAGTACTTC.

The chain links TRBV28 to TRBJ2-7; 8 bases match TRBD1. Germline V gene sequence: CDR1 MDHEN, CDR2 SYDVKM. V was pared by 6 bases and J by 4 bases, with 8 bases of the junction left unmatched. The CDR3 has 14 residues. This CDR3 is CASRLGQGAYEQYF. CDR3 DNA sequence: TGTGCCAGCAGACTGGGCCAGGGGGCGTACGAGCAGTACTTC.

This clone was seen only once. The CDR3 bases are TGTGCCAGCAGCTTGGGACGGCGCCTCGAGCCCCAGCATTTT. Translated: CASSLGRRLEPQHF. The rearrangement joins TRBV5-8 to TRBJ1-5; D not resolved. V was shortened by 0 bases and J by 8 bases, with 12 bases between the two germline ends. The germline V gene has CDR1 SGHTS and CDR2 YDEGEE. The CDR3 has 14 amino acids.

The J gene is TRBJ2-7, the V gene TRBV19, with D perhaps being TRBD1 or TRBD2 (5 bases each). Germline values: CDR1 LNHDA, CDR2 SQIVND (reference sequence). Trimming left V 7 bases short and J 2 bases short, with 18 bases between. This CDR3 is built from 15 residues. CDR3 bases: TGTGCCAGTACACCCGGGACCCGGGGCGCCTACGAGCAGTACTTC. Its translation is CASTPGTRGAYEQYF. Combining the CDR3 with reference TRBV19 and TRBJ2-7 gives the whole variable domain DGGITQSPKYLFRKEGQNVTLSCEQNLNHDAMYWYRQDPGQGLRLIYYSQIVNDFQKGDIAEGYSVSREKKESFPLTVTSAQKNPTAFYLCASTPGTRGAYEQYFGPGTRLTVT.

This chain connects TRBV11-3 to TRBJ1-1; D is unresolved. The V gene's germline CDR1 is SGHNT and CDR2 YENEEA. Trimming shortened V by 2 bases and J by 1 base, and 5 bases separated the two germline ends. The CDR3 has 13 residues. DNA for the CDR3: TGTGCCAGCAGCTTACAGGAGAACACTGAAGCTTTCTTT. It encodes CASSLQENTEAFF.

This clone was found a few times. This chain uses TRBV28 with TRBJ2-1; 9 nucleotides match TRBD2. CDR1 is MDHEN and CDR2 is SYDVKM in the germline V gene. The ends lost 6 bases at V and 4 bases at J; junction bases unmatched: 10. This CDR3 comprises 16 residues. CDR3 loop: CASRYAGTSFYNEQFF. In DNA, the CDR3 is TGTGCCAGCAGGTACGCCGGGACTAGCTTTTACAATGAGCAGTTCTTC.

The CDR3 reads CASSGDYEQYF. The CDR3 DNA reads TGTGCCAGCAGCGGGGACTACGAGCAGTACTTC. V and J are TRBV28 and TRBJ2-7; D may be TRBD2 (5 bases). The CDR3 is 11 amino acids. Germline V CDR1 and CDR2: MDHEN, SYDVKM. V shed 6 bases and J shed 3 bases, with 6 bases lying between them.

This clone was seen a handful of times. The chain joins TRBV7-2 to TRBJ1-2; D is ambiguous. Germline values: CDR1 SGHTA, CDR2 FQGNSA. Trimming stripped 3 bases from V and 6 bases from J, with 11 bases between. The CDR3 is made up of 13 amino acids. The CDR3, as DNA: TGTGCCAGCAGCTTTCGTGGGGAAGATGGCTACACCTTC. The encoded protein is CASSFRGEDGYTF.

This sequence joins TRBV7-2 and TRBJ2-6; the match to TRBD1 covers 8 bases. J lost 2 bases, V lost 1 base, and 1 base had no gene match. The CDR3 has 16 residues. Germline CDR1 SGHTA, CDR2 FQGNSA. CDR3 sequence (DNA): TGTGCCAGCAGCTTAGGACAGGGGACTGGGGCCAACGTCCTGACTTTC. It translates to CASSLGQGTGANVLTF.

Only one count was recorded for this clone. The CDR3 DNA follows: TGTGCCAGCAGGTTGCGGCAGCGGGGAGATACGCAGTATTTT. Translated, it gives CASRLRQRGDTQYF. The chain is built from TRBV6-5 and TRBJ2-3; 7 nucleotides agree with TRBD2. Unmatched junction bases numbered 8, after V lost 6 bases and J lost 5 bases. The CDR3 is made up of 14 amino acids. From germline, CDR1 is MNHEY and CDR2 SVGAGI.

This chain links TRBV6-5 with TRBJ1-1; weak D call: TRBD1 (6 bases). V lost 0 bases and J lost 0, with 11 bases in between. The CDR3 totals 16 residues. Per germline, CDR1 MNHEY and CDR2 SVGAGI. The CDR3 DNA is TGTGCCAGCAGTTACTCGGGAGGGACATTGAACACTGAAGCTTTCTTT. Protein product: CASSYSGGTLNTEAFF.